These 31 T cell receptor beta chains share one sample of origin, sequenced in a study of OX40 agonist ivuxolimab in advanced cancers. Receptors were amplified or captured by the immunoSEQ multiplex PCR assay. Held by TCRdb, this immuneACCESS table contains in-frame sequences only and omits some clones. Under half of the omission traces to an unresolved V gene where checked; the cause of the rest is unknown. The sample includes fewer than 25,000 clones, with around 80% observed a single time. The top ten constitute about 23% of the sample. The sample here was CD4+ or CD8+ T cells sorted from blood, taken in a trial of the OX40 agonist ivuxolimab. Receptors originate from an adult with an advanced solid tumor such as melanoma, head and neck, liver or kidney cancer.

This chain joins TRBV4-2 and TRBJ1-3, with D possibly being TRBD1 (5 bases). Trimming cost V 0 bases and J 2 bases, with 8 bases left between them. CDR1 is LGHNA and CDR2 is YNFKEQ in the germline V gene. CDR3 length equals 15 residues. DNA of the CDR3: TGTGCCAGCAGCCAAGATCGGGGGGCTGGAAACACCATATATTTT. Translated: CASSQDRGAGNTIYF.

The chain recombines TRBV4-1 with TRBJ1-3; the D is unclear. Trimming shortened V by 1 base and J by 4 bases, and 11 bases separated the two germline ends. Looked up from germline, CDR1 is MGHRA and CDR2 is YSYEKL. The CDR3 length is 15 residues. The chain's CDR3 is CASSQVMGSGNTIYF. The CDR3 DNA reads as TGCGCCAGCAGCCAAGTAATGGGGTCAGGAAACACCATATATTTT.

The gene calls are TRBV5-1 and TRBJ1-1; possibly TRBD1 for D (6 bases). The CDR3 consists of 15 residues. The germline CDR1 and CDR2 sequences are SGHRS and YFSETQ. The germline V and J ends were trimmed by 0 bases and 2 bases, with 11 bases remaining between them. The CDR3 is CASSLEGGFNTEAFF. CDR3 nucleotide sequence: TGCGCCAGCAGCTTGGAGGGGGGATTCAACACTGAAGCTTTCTTT.

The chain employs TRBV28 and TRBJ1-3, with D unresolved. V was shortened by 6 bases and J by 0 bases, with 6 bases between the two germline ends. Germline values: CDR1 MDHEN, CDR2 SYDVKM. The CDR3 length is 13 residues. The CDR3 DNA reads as TGTGCCAGCAGAAGTCCCTCTGGAAACACCATATATTTT. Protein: CASRSPSGNTIYF.

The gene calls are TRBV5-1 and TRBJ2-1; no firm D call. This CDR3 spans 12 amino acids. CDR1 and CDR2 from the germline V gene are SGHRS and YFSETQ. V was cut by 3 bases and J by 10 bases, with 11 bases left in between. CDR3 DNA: TGCGCCAGCAGCTGGGCAGCCATGGAGCAGTTCTTC. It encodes CASSWAAMEQFF.

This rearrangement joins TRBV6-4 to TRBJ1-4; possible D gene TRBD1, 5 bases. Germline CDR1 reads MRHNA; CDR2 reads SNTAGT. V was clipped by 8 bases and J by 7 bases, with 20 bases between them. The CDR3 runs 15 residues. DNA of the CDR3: TGTGCCAGCTCGAGATCGGCAGGGTCGGGTGAAAAACTGTTTTTT. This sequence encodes CASSRSAGSGEKLFF.

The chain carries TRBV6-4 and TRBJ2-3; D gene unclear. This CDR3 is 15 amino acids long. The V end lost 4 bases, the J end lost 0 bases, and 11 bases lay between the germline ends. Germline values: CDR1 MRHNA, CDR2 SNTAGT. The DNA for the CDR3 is TGTGCCAGCAGTGCAGGCAGCTTTAGCACAGATACGCAGTATTTT. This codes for CASSAGSFSTDTQYF.

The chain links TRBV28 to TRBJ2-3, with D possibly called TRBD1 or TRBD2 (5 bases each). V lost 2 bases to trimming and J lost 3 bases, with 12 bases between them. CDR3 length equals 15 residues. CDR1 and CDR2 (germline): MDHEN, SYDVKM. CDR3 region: CASSLPPEGTDTQYF. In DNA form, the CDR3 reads TGTGCCAGCAGTTTACCCCCAGAGGGGACAGATACGCAGTATTTT.

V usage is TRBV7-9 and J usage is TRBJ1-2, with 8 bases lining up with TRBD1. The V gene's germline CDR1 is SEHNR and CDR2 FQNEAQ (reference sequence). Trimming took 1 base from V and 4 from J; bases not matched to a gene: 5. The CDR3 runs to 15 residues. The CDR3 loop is CASSLGGQGSYGYTF. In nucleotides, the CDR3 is TGTGCCAGCAGCTTAGGTGGACAGGGAAGCTATGGCTACACCTTC.

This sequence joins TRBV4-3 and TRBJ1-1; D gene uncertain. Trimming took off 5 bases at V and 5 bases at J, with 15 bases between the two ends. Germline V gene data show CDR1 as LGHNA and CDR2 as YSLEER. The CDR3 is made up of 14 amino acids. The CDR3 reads CASSISGSETEAFF. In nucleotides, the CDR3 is TGCGCCAGCAGCATATCCGGAAGCGAGACTGAAGCTTTCTTT.

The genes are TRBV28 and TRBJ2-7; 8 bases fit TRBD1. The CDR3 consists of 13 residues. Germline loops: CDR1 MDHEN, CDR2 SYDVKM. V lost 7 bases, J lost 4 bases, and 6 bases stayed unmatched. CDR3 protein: CASKGQASYEQYF. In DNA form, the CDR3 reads TGTGCCAGCAAGGGACAGGCCTCGTACGAGCAGTACTTC.

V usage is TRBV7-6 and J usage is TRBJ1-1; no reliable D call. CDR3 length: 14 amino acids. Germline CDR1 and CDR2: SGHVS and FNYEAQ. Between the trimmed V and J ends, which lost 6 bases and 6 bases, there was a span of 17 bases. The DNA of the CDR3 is TGTGCCAGCAGGTCCCCTGGCCTCCGGGCTGAAGCTTTCTTT. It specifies CASRSPGLRAEAFF.

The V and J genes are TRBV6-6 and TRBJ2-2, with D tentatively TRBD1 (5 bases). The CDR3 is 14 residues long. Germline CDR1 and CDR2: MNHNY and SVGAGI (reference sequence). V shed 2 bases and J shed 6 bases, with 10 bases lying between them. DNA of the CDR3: TGTGCCAGCAGTTACCCGACAGTTTCCGGGGAGCTGTTTTTT. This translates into CASSYPTVSGELFF.

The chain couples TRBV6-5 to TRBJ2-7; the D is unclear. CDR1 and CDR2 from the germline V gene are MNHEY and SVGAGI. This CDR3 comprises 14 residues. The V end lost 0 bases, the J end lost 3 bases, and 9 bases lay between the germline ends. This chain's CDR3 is CASSYSSLLYEQYF. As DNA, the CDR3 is TGTGCCAGCAGTTACTCCTCCCTTCTCTACGAGCAGTACTTC.

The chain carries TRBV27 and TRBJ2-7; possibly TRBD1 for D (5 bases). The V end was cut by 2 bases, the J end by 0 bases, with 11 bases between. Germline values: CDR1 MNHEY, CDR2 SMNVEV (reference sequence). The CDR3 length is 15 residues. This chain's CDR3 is CASSLRQISSYEQYF. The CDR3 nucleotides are TGTGCCAGCAGTTTACGACAGATAAGCTCCTACGAGCAGTACTTC.

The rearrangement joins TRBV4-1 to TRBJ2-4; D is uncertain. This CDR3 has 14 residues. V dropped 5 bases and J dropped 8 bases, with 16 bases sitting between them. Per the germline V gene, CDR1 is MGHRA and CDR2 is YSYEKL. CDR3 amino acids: CASSSSRNEDIQYF. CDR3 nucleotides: TGCGCCAGCAGCTCATCCCGGAACGAGGACATTCAGTACTTC.

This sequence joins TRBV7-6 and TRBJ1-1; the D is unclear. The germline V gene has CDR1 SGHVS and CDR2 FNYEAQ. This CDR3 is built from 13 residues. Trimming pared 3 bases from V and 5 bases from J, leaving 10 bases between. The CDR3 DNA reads TGTGCCAGCAGCTTCGGCGAAGGGACTGAAGCTTTCTTT. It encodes CASSFGEGTEAFF.

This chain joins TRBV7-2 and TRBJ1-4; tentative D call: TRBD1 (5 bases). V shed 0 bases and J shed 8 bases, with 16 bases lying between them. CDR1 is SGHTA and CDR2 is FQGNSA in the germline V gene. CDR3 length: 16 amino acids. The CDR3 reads CASSLAQGVPSEKLFF. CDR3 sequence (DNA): TGTGCCAGCAGCTTAGCGCAGGGAGTTCCTTCCGAAAAACTGTTTTTT. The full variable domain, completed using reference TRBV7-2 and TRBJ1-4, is GAGVSQSPSNKVTEKGKDVELRCDPISGHTALYWYRQSLGQGLEFLIYFQGNSAPDKSGLPSDRFSAERTGGSVSTLTIQRTQQEDSAVYLCASSLAQGVPSEKLFFGSGTQLSVL.

CDR3 coding DNA: TGTGCCAGCAGCTTAGCGCGGGACGGAACCTACGAGCAGTACTTC. Protein product: CASSLARDGTYEQYF. The gene calls are TRBV7-6 and TRBJ2-7, with D possibly TRBD2 on 6 matching bases. Looked up from germline, CDR1 is SGHVS and CDR2 is FNYEAQ. V was clipped by 0 bases and J by 2 bases, with 11 bases between them. CDR3 length: 15 residues. Combining the CDR3 with reference TRBV7-6 and TRBJ2-7 gives the whole variable domain GAGVSQSPRYKVTKRGQDVALRCDPISGHVSLYWYRQALGQGPEFLTYFNYEAQQDKSGLPNDRFSAERPEGSISTLTIQRTEQRDSAMYRCASSLARDGTYEQYFGPGTRLTVT.

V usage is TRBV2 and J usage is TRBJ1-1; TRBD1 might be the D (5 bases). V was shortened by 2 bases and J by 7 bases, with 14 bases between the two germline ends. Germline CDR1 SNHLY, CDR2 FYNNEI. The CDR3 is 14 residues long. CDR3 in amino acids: CASSEPMGQDEAFF. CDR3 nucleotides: TGTGCCAGCAGTGAACCCATGGGGCAAGATGAAGCTTTCTTT. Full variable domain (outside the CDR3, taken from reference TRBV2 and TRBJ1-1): EPEVTQTPSHQVTQMGQEVILRCVPISNHLYFYWYRQILGQKVEFLVSFYNNEISEKSEIFDDQFSVERPDGSNFTLKIRSTKLEDSAMYFCASSEPMGQDEAFFGQGTRLTVV.

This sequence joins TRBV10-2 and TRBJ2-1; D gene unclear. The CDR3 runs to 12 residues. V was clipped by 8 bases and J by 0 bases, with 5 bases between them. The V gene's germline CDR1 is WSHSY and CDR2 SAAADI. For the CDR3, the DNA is TGCGCCAGCCGGAGCTCCTACAATGAGCAGTTCTTC. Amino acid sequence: CASRSSYNEQFF.

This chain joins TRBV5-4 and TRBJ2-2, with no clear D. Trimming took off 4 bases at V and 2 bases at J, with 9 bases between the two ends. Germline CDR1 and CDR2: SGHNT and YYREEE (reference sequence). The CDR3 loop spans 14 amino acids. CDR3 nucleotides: TGTGCCAGCAGCCTGTGGGCAAACACCGGGGAGCTGTTTTTT. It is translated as CASSLWANTGELFF.

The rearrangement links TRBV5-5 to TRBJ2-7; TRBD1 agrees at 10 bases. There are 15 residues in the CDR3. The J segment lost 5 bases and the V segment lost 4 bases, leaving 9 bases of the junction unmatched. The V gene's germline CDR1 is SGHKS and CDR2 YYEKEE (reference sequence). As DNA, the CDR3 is TGTGCCAGCAGCGTTTCGGGACAGGGGAGGGACGAGCAGTACTTC. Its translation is CASSVSGQGRDEQYF.

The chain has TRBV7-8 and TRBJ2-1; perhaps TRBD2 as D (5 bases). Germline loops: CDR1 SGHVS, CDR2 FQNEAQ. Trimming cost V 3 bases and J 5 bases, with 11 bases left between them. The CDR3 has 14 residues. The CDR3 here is CASSLINGNNEQFF. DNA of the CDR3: TGTGCCAGCAGCTTGATTAACGGGAACAATGAGCAGTTCTTC.

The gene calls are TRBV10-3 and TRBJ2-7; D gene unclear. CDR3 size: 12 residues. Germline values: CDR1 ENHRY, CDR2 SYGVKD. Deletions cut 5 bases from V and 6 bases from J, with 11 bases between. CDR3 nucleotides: TGTGCCATCAGTCCGGGTAACATCGAGCAGTACTTC. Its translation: CAISPGNIEQYF.

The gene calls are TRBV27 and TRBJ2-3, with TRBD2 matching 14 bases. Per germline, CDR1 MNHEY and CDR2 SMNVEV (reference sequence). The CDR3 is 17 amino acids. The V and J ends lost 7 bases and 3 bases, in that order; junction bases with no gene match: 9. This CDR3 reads CASTGTSGSFGTDTQYF. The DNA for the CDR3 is TGTGCCAGCACAGGGACTAGCGGGAGTTTCGGGACAGATACGCAGTATTTT.

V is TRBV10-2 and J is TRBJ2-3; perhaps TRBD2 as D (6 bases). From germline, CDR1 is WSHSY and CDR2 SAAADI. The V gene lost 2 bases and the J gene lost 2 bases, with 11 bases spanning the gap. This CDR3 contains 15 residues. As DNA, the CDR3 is TGCGCCAGCAGTGAGCGGGAGAGTTACACAGATACGCAGTATTTT. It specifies CASSERESYTDTQYF.

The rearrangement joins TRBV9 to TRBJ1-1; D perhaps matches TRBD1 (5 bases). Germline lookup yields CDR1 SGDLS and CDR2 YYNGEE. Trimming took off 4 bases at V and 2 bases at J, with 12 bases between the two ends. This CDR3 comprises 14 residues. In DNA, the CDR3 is TGTGCCAGCAGCACCGGGACGGGTAACACTGAAGCTTTCTTT. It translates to CASSTGTGNTEAFF.

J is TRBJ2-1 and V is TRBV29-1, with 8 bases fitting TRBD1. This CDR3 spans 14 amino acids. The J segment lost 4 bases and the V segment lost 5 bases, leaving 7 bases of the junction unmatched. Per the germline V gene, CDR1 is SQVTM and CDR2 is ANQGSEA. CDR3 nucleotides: TGCAGCGTTTATGACAGGGGACTTTACAATGAGCAGTTCTTC. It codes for CSVYDRGLYNEQFF.

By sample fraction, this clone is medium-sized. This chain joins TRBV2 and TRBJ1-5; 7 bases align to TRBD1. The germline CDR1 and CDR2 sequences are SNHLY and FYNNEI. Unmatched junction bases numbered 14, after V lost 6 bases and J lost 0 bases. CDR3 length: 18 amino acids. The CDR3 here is CASSDRRQGFNSNQPQHF. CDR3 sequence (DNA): TGTGCCAGCAGCGATAGAAGACAGGGATTTAATAGCAATCAGCCCCAGCATTTT. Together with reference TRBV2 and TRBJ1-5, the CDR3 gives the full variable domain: EPEVTQTPSHQVTQMGQEVILRCVPISNHLYFYWYRQILGQKVEFLVSFYNNEISEKSEIFDDQFSVERPDGSNFTLKIRSTKLEDSAMYFCASSDRRQGFNSNQPQHFGDGTRLSIL.

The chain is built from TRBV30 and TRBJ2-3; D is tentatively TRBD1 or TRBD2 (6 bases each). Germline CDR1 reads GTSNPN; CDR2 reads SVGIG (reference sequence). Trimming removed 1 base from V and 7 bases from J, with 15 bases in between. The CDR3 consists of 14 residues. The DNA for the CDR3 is TGTGCCTGGAGTGAAGGAAGGGGGGCAAATACGCAGTATTTT. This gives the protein CAWSEGRGANTQYF.